This is a list of T cell receptor beta chains from one sample in a study of cytomegalovirus exposure and HLA in healthy donors. Clones were sequenced by immunoSEQ multiplex PCR, and TCRdb holds only the in-frame ones, with some missing. The sample lists approximately 190,000 clones, over 70% occurring once. The sample consisted of PBMCs. These receptors were taken from a man aged 50-60 years in good health and CMV-seronegative. The CDR3 runs from the conserved cysteine through the conserved F or W. D genes are given only for firm matches. The size entry is marked missing in some rows and otherwise reads once, few, many or a size class.

TRBD1	TRBV5-1	-	TRBJ1-6	CASRGDRDYGPIHNSPLHF	TGCGCCAGCCGTGGGGACAGGGACTACGGGCCCATCCATAATTCACCCCTCCACTTT
TRBD1	TRBV7-7	-	TRBJ2-1	CASSEPGGNNEQFF	TGTGCCAGCAGCGAGCCAGGGGGAAACAATGAGCAGTTCTTC
TRBD2	TRBV4-3	-	TRBJ2-5	CASSQDTGASGGETQYF	TGCGCCAGCAGCCAAGATACTGGGGCTAGCGGGGGAGAGACCCAGTACTTC
-	TRBV5-5	once	TRBJ1-1	CASSRSLWQENTEAFF	TGTGCCAGCAGCCGCAGTTTGTGGCAGGAGAACACTGAAGCTTTCTTT
-	TRBV5-4	few	TRBJ1-1	CASSLQGKAFF	TGTGCCAGCAGCTTACAGGGTAAAGCTTTCTTT
-	TRBV6-6	-	TRBJ2-7	CASSYSIVRGGYEQYF	TGTGCCAGCAGTTACTCGATTGTGAGGGGGGGCTACGAGCAGTACTTC
-	TRBV13	-	TRBJ1-2	CASSLIGNYGYTF	TGTGCCAGCAGCTTAATCGGGAACTATGGCTACACCTTC
-	TRBV2	-	TRBJ1-5	CASSQGTYSNQPQHF	TGTGCCAGCAGTCAGGGAACGTATAGCAATCAGCCCCAGCATTTT
TRBD1	TRBV7-9	-	TRBJ1-1	CASSWGQGLTEAFF	TGTGCCAGCAGCTGGGGACAGGGGCTGACTGAAGCTTTCTTT
TRBD2	TRBV5-4	-	TRBJ2-7	CASRRAGSGHEQYF	TGTGCCAGCAGGAGAGCGGGATCGGGGCACGAGCAGTACTTC
TRBD1	TRBV5-1	-	TRBJ1-6	CASSPGTGPIDNSPLHF	TGCGCCAGCAGCCCGGGGACAGGGCCCATAGATAATTCACCCCTCCACTTT
-	TRBV7-9	few	TRBJ1-1	CSSSKGGGNTEAFF	TGTTCCAGCAGCAAAGGGGGGGGGAACACTGAAGCTTTCTTT
TRBD1	TRBV5-1	-	TRBJ1-2	CASSFAVGTGSLNGYTF	TGCGCCAGCAGCTTCGCAGTTGGGACAGGGAGTTTGAATGGCTACACCTTC
TRBD1	TRBV6-5	-	TRBJ2-1	CASSNSGQGVYNEQFF	TGTGCCAGCAGTAACTCGGGACAGGGGGTGTACAATGAGCAGTTCTTC